This is a list of T cell receptor beta chains from one sample in a study of blood T cells in healthy people across ages. TCRdb redid the calling of the 5' RACE reads with MiXCR, one entry per CDR3 protein. The profile covers over 950,000 distinct CDR3 sequences, with 51% appearing a single time and around a fifth taken by the ten largest. The sequencing sample was made of blood. These TCRs come from an older woman in good health. The CDR3 runs from the conserved cysteine through the conserved F or W. Each record gives: J gene, D gene, clone size, V gene, CDR3 protein, CDR3 DNA. D genes are given only for firm matches. Only some rows state a clone size, as once, few, many or a class for expanded clones.

TRBJ1-2 | - | - | TRBV4-1 | CASSPAGRGYGYTF | TGCGCCAGCAGCCCTGCGGGGCGCGGCTATGGCTACACCTTC
TRBJ2-5 | - | - | TRBV7-9 | CASSRGLEGQYF | TGTGCCAGCAGCCGTGGCTTGGAAGGGCAGTACTTC
TRBJ2-7 | - | - | TRBV5-1 | CASSLGGQAEQYF | TGCGCCAGCAGCTTGGGGGGCCAAGCCGAGCAGTACTTC
TRBJ2-7 | - | - | TRBV20-1 | CSVRRTYEQYF | TGCAGTGTAAGGCGGACCTACGAGCAGTACTTC
TRBJ1-5 | TRBD1 | - | TRBV10-3 | CAISEGQGANQPQHF | TGTGCCATCAGTGAAGGGCAGGGGGCCAATCAGCCCCAGCATTTT
TRBJ1-1 | - | few | TRBV20-1 | CSARDFQGSTEAFF | TGCAGTGCTAGAGATTTCCAGGGCTCTACTGAAGCTTTCTTT
TRBJ1-5 | - | - | TRBV27 | CASSTSLGRVRGNQPQHF | TGTGCCAGCAGTACATCCTTGGGGAGGGTTAGGGGCAATCAGCCCCAGCATTTT
TRBJ2-5 | TRBD2 | - | TRBV5-1 | CASSVGLAAQETQYF | TGCGCCAGCAGCGTGGGACTAGCGGCACAAGAGACCCAGTACTTC
TRBJ2-3 | TRBD2 | - | TRBV12-3/TRBV12-4 | CASRKPGLGADTQYF | TGTGCCAGCAGAAAACCGGGACTAGGGGCAGATACGCAGTATTTT
TRBJ2-6 | - | few | TRBV4-1 | CAGSQGSQQYYSGANVLTF | TGCGCCGGCAGCCAAGGGTCGCAACAGTACTACTCTGGGGCCAACGTCCTGACTTTC
TRBJ2-1 | TRBD1 | once | TRBV12-3/TRBV12-4 | CASRVTGGNHNEQFF | TGTGCCAGCAGGGTGACAGGGGGCAATCACAATGAGCAGTTCTTC
TRBJ1-1 | - | once | TRBV10-3 | CAIQGWGNTEAFF | TGTGCCATCCAGGGCTGGGGGAACACTGAAGCTTTCTTT
TRBJ2-7 | - | few | TRBV20-1 | CSHWDPSSYYEQYF | TGCAGCCACTGGGACCCCTCCTCGTATTACGAGCAGTACTTC
TRBJ2-5 | TRBD1 | - | TRBV7-2 | CASRRPGGNEQYF | TGTGCCAGCAGGCGCCCAGGGGGCAATGAGCAGTACTTC
TRBJ2-7 | - | - | TRBV12-3/TRBV12-4 | CASSLFGPDEQYF | TGTGCCAGCAGTTTATTCGGGCCTGACGAGCAGTACTTC
TRBJ1-2 | TRBD1 | - | TRBV20-1 | CSASVIQGAYGYTF | TGCAGTGCTAGCGTCATTCAGGGGGCCTATGGCTACACCTTC
TRBJ2-5 | TRBD2 | - | TRBV12-3/TRBV12-4 | CASSLLTSGFETQYF | TGTGCCAGCAGTCTATTGACTAGCGGGTTTGAGACCCAGTACTTC
TRBJ1-4 | TRBD1 | few | TRBV7-2 | CASSPGQSNEKLFF | TGTGCCAGCAGCCCGGGACAGTCGAATGAAAAACTGTTTTTT
TRBJ2-2 | TRBD2 | - | TRBV7-9 | CASRRLAGTNTGELFF | TGTGCCAGCAGGAGACTAGCGGGAACGAACACCGGGGAGCTGTTTTTT
TRBJ2-5 | TRBD1 | - | TRBV6-6 | CASSYLKDRGEETQYF | TGTGCCAGCAGTTACTTAAAGGACAGGGGGGAAGAGACCCAGTACTTC
TRBJ2-5 | - | - | TRBV7-8 | CASSLGRRSGSGEQYF | TGTGCCAGCAGCTTAGGACGAAGGAGCGGCTCAGGGGAGCAGTACTTC
TRBJ2-7 | TRBD1 | - | TRBV30 | CAWNRGQENYEQYF | TGTGCCTGGAACAGGGGACAGGAGAACTACGAGCAGTACTTC
TRBJ2-7 | TRBD1 | - | TRBV5-1 | CASSAGYGTAYEQYF | TGCGCCAGCAGCGCAGGTTACGGGACAGCCTACGAGCAGTACTTC
TRBJ2-6 | TRBD2 | few | TRBV7-9 | CASSLEVGLRARAGANVLTF | TGTGCCAGCAGCTTAGAGGTGGGACTAAGAGCTCGGGCCGGGGCCAACGTCCTGACTTTC
TRBJ2-7 | - | - | TRBV6-2/TRBV6-3 | CASREWGRTYEQYF | TGTGCCAGCAGAGAATGGGGCAGAACCTACGAGCAGTACTTC
TRBJ2-3 | TRBD1 | - | TRBV24-1 | CATSGLLGSGTGAAGTQYF | TGTGCCACCAGTGGCCTCCTCGGATCCGGGACAGGGGCGGCGGGTACGCAGTATTTT
TRBJ1-1 | - | - | TRBV10-3 | CAIRDTGLTEAFF | TGTGCCATCAGAGACACAGGGCTCACTGAAGCTTTCTTT
TRBJ1-1 | - | once | TRBV20-1 | CSARMAREAFF | TGCAGTGCTAGAATGGCACGAGAAGCTTTCTTT
TRBJ2-6 | - | - | TRBV9 | CASSGIISGANVLTF | TGTGCCAGCAGCGGTATTATCTCTGGGGCCAACGTCCTGACTTTC